This is a list of T cell receptor beta chains from one sample in a study of graft-versus-host responses after intestinal transplantation. Clones were sequenced by immunoSEQ multiplex PCR, and TCRdb holds only the in-frame ones, with some missing. The table lists about 92,000 clones, 75% to 95% of them singletons. For these receptors, no antigen is known. This specimen was unstimulated CD8+ T cells sorted from spleen or lymph node cells, taken before intestinal transplant. Receptors originate from a human donor who received an intestinal transplant. CDR3s include the opening cysteine and the closing phenylalanine or tryptophan. Fields, in order: J gene, V gene, CDR3 protein.

J gene: TRBJ2-7; V gene: TRBV7-9; CDR3 protein: CASSWTASGGAYEQYF
J gene: TRBJ2-1; V gene: TRBV27; CDR3 protein: CASSLVGLAASGNEQFF
J gene: TRBJ1-6; V gene: TRBV27; CDR3 protein: CASSSRPGNSPLHF
J gene: TRBJ2-7; V gene: TRBV5-1; CDR3 protein: CASSLRGGNYEQYF
J gene: TRBJ2-1; V gene: TRBV4-1; CDR3 protein: CASSPAPRGTTNEQFF
J gene: TRBJ2-1; V gene: TRBV9; CDR3 protein: CASSVAGGPYNEQFF
J gene: TRBJ1-5; V gene: TRBV13; CDR3 protein: CASSTGDQPQHF
J gene: TRBJ2-1; V gene: TRBV6-6; CDR3 protein: CASSPWGSGIYNEQFF
J gene: TRBJ2-7; V gene: TRBV29-1; CDR3 protein: CSGGELEGYEQYF
J gene: TRBJ1-5; V gene: TRBV28; CDR3 protein: CASSHNQPQHF
J gene: TRBJ2-1; V gene: TRBV4-1; CDR3 protein: CASSILAGRNEQFF
J gene: TRBJ2-7; V gene: TRBV13; CDR3 protein: CASSSTPGFAGGPIYEQYF
J gene: TRBJ2-7; V gene: TRBV6-7; CDR3 protein: CASSQRVLAGGEQYF
J gene: TRBJ1-6; V gene: TRBV28; CDR3 protein: CASGSPLHF
J gene: TRBJ2-7; V gene: TRBV27; CDR3 protein: CASSRESTRYEQYF
J gene: TRBJ2-1; V gene: TRBV7-9; CDR3 protein: CASSWKDSDAYNEQFF
J gene: TRBJ2-7; V gene: TRBV2; CDR3 protein: CASSEVFRTSGYEQYF
J gene: TRBJ1-3; V gene: TRBV5-4; CDR3 protein: CASSLEAAHRGNTIYF
J gene: TRBJ2-3; V gene: TRBV4-1; CDR3 protein: CANSQFSTDTQYF
J gene: TRBJ2-1; V gene: TRBV7-6; CDR3 protein: CASRSGTTNNEQFF
J gene: TRBJ2-7; V gene: TRBV11-3; CDR3 protein: CASSVMQGDEQYF
J gene: TRBJ2-1; V gene: TRBV27; CDR3 protein: CASSLIAGGPNEQFF
J gene: TRBJ2-2; V gene: TRBV27; CDR3 protein: CASSLLTGELFF
J gene: TRBJ1-1; V gene: TRBV18; CDR3 protein: CASSPTSRPGTEAFF
J gene: TRBJ2-3; V gene: TRBV13; CDR3 protein: CASSLAGADGEIWTDTQYF
J gene: TRBJ2-5; V gene: TRBV7-6; CDR3 protein: CASSFSSGKLQETQYF
J gene: TRBJ1-1; V gene: TRBV9; CDR3 protein: CASSSEPVLGHLGNTEAFF
J gene: TRBJ2-7; V gene: TRBV5-1; CDR3 protein: CASSLASYGGISYEQYF
J gene: TRBJ1-5; V gene: TRBV5-6; CDR3 protein: CASSSGTEGQPQHF
J gene: TRBJ2-7; V gene: TRBV30; CDR3 protein: CAWSPPPGQGGDEQYF
J gene: TRBJ1-2; V gene: TRBV15; CDR3 protein: CATSGTPSRGYTF
J gene: TRBJ1-5; V gene: TRBV6-1; CDR3 protein: CASSPELGNQPQHF
J gene: TRBJ1-1; V gene: TRBV2; CDR3 protein: CASSEPQKNTEAFF
J gene: TRBJ2-3; V gene: TRBV27; CDR3 protein: CASKKADLDWRPQYF
J gene: TRBJ2-7; V gene: TRBV6-1; CDR3 protein: CASSGISSGRGHEQYF
J gene: TRBJ2-3; V gene: TRBV11-2; CDR3 protein: CASSLERQGVGTQYF
J gene: TRBJ2-7; V gene: TRBV11-2; CDR3 protein: CASSLKYEQYF
J gene: TRBJ1-2; V gene: TRBV5-6; CDR3 protein: CASSLAGNYGYTF
J gene: TRBJ2-1; V gene: TRBV29-1; CDR3 protein: CSVPGSSGGTYYNEQFF
J gene: TRBJ2-3; V gene: TRBV27; CDR3 protein: CASSSGTGILADTQYF
J gene: TRBJ2-1; V gene: TRBV5-1; CDR3 protein: CASSPRGAGVPGLYNEQFF
J gene: TRBJ1-1; V gene: TRBV6-5; CDR3 protein: CASSSEPENTEAFF
J gene: TRBJ1-1; V gene: TRBV9; CDR3 protein: CASSAGEGAKPEAFF
J gene: TRBJ2-2; V gene: TRBV6-5; CDR3 protein: CASSYGQLGGLFF
J gene: TRBJ2-1; V gene: TRBV6-5; CDR3 protein: CASSGLASHNEQFF